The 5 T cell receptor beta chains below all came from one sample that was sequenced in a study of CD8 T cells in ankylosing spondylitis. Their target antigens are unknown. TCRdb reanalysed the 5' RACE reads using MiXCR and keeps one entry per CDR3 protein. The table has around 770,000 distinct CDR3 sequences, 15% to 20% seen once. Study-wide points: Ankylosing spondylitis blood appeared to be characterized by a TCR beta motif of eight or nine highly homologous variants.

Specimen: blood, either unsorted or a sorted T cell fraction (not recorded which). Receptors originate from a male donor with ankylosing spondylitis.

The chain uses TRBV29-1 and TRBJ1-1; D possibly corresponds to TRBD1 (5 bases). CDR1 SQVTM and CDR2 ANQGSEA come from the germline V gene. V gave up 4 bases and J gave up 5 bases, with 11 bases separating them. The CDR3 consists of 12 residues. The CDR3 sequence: CSVAGGWTEAFF. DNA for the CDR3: TGCAGCGTTGCCGGGGGGTGGACTGAAGCTTTCTTT.

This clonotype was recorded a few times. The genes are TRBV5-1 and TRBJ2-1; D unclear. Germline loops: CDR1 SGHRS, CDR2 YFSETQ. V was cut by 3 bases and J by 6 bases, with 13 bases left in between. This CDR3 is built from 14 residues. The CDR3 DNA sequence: TGCGCCAGCAGCTCCCCTCCCGGCTCCAATGAGCAGTTCTTC. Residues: CASSSPPGSNEQFF.

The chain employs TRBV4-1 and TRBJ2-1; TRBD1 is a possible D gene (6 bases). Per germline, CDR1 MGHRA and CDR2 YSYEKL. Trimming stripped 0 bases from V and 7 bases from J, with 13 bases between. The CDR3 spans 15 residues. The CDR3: CASSQDELRGNEQFF. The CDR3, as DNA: TGCGCCAGCAGCCAAGACGAATTAAGGGGGAATGAGCAGTTCTTC.

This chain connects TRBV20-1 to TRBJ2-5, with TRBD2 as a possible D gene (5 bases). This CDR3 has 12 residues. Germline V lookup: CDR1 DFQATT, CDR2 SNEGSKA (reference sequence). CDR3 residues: CSARRVQETQYF. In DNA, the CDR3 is TGCAGCGCCCGGCGGGTTCAAGAGACCCAGTACTTC.

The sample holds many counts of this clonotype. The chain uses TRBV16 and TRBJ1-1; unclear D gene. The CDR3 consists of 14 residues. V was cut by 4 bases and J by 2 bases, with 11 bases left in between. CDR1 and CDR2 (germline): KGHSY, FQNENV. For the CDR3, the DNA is TGTGCCAGCAGCCCTTGGACGGTCAACACTGAAGCTTTCTTT. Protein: CASSPWTVNTEAFF.